This T cell receptor (beta chain) derives from a study of shared clonotypes between healthy human individuals. About the study: Each donor contributed plates that comprised three CD4 naive, three CD4 memory, two CD8 naive and one CD8 memory.

V shed 4 bases and J shed 3 bases, with 9 bases lying between them. Germline lookup yields CDR1 SQVTM and CDR2 ANQGSEA. The CDR3 sequence is 13 residues long. Study-wide results and caveats: Naive CD4 clonotypes overlapped across several donors at around 5%.

This clone was picked up a small number of times. What it recognizes is unknown. It was across several immunoSEQ plates that each subset's genomic DNA was evenly split. The data were produced by immunoSEQ multiplex PCR, yet TCRdb's version contains in-frame clones alone and is incomplete. In the table there are 2 million to 3 million clones, 80% to 95% of which are singletons. The origin of this receptor is a man between 18 and 35 years old in good health. Some clones in this sample may be carry-over from other donors' samples. The specimen was naive CD4+ T cells from PBMCs. Subset of the sample: CD45RA+ positively selected. V is TRBV29-1 and J is TRBJ1-4; D remains ambiguous. In DNA, the CDR3 is TGCAGCGTTGGCCCCCGTGCTAATGAAAAACTGTTTTTT. Encoded protein: CSVGPRANEKLFF.